These 2 T cell receptor beta chains came from one sample sequenced in a study of blood T cell repertoires in COVID-19. Sequenced by immunoSEQ multiplex PCR; TCRdb stores in-frame clones only, minus some. The sample holds about 150,000 clones, around four fifths seen once. The sequencing input was PBMCs or T cells enriched from blood (not recorded which). The source is a woman between 35 and 50 years old who had recovered from COVID-19.

This rearrangement joins TRBV4-1 to TRBJ1-1; D remains unclear. This CDR3 is 13 amino acids long. Trimming left V 0 bases short and J 7 bases short, with 9 bases between. The V gene's germline CDR1 is MGHRA and CDR2 YSYEKL. In DNA form, the CDR3 reads TGCGCCAGCAGCCAAGACCCTCTAGTTGAAGCTTTCTTT. Its translation: CASSQDPLVEAFF.

This clone showed up just once. This CDR3 reads CASSLGGQAPWNEQFF. DNA for the CDR3: TGCGCCAGCAGCTTGGGCGGACAGGCCCCTTGGAATGAGCAGTTCTTC. The chain recombines TRBV5-1 with TRBJ2-1; TRBD1 agrees at 7 bases. The CDR3 contains 16 residues. V trimming: 0 bases; J trimming: 7 bases; junction bases outside the gene matches: 10. Germline V gene data show CDR1 as SGHRS and CDR2 as YFSETQ.